This TCR beta chain came from a study of T cell changes during pregnancy in multiple sclerosis. The CDR3 consists of 14 residues. Germline CDR1 and CDR2: SGHRS and YFSETQ. Trimming took off 0 bases at V and 8 bases at J, with 14 bases between the two ends. Generated by immunoSEQ multiplex PCR, the TCRdb table keeps only in-frame clones and is missing some. Of around 99,000 clones listed, 92% are singletons. The clonotype originates from a female donor in good health, enrolled as a control in a pregnancy study. The chain is built from TRBV5-1 and TRBJ1-2; D is ambiguous. The material sequenced was peripheral blood, taken in the third trimester of pregnancy. The CDR3 coding sequence is TGCGCCAGCAGCTTGGATAGTCCGATGAGGGGCTACACCTTC. Translation gives CASSLDSPMRGYTF.